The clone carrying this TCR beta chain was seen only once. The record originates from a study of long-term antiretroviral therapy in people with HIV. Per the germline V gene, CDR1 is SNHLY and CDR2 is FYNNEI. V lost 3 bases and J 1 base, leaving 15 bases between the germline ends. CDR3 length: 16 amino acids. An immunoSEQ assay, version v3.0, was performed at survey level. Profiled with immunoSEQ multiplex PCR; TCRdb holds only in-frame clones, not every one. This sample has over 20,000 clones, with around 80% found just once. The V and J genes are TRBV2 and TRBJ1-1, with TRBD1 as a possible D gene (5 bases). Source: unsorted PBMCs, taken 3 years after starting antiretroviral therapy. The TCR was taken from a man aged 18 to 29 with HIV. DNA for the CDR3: TGTGCCAGCAGTGAGGTCTGGGGGGACCCGAACACTGAAGCTTTCTTT. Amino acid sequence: CASSEVWGDPNTEAFF.